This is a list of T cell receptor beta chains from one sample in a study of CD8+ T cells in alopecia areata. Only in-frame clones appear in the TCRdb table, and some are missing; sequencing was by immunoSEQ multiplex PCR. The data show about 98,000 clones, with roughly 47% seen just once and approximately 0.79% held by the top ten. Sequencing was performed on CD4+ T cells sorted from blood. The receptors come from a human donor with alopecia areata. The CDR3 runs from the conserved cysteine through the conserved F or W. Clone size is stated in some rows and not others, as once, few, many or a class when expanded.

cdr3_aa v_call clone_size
CASSLDRGRFHEQYF TRBV11-2 .
CSVLRREGVEQFF TRBV29-1 .
CSVEASGADTQYF TRBV29-1 few
CVGGDEQFF TRBV23-1 many
CASCQDRAHTDTQYF TRBV5-1 .
CASSLAGFF TRBV27 .
CAWGPGQGNYEQYF TRBV30 .
CAWSVHVGGSRTEAFF TRBV30 .
CSVEGLAKNIQYF TRBV29-1 few
CASSQGPMTTPDEQYF TRBV4-1 .
CASSPISGNTGELFF TRBV7-2 .
CASNSIEGVSNEQFF TRBV14 .
CASSPSGTYEQYF TRBV28 .
CASSVSGTGRGTQYF TRBV2 .
CASGQRGYTF TRBV30 .